The TCR beta chain under discussion was sequenced for a study of blood T cell repertoires in COVID-19. Study background: COVID-19 samples, acute and convalescent, were from the United States, Italy and Spain. PBMCs, B-cell-depleted T cells, or T cells were the source of the cDNA or gDNA that made up the material.

The germline CDR1 and CDR2 sequences are MRHNA and SNTAGT. V was pared by 4 bases and J by 1 base, with 14 bases between. The CDR3 has 15 amino acids. Original analysis: Estimation of nucleated cell counts relied on the amplification of reference gene primers. This table comes from immunoSEQ multiplex PCR, and its TCRdb copy is limited to in-frame clones, with some not included. The V and J calls and clone size come from that table; D and trimming were worked out from the DNA. This table holds over 200,000 clones, about 70% found once. This chain connects TRBV6-4 to TRBJ2-7; maybe TRBD1 (6 bases). The TCR originated in a woman aged 80 or over with acute or convalescent COVID-19. Input material: peripheral blood. The CDR3 DNA reads TGTGCCAGCAGTGCGGAGGACAGATATTCCTACGAGCAGTACTTC. This codes for CASSAEDRYSYEQYF.